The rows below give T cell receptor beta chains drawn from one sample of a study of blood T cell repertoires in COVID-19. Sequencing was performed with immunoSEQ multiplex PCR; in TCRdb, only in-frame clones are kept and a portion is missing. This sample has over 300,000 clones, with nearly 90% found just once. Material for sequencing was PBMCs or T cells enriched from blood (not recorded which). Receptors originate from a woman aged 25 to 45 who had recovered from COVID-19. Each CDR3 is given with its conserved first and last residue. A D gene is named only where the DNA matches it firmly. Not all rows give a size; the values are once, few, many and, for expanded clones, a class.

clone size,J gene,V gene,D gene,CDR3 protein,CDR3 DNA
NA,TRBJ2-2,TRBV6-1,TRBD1,CASSETGMNTGELFF,TGTGCCAGCAGTGAGACAGGGATGAACACCGGGGAGCTGTTTTTT
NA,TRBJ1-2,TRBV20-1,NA,CSARVDYGYTF,TGCAGTGCTAGAGTCGACTATGGCTACACCTTC
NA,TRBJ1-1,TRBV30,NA,CAWSVVRNTEAFF,TGTGCCTGGAGTGTAGTTAGGAACACTGAAGCTTTCTTT
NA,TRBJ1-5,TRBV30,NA,CAWSAGEVSNQPQHF,TGTGCCTGGAGTGCGGGGGAGGTGAGCAATCAGCCCCAGCATTTT
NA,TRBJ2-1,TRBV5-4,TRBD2,CASSKPGLATKNEQFF,TGTGCCAGCAGCAAGCCGGGACTAGCGACCAAGAATGAGCAGTTCTTC
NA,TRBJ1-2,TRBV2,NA,CASSEAGYGYTF,TGTGCCAGCAGTGAGGCGGGTTATGGCTACACCTTC
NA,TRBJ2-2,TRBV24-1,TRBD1,CATSEGTGSPGELFF,TGTGCCACCAGTGAGGGGACAGGGAGCCCCGGGGAGCTGTTTTTT
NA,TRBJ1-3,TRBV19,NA,CASSIPGAGNTIYF,TGTGCCAGTAGTATCCCAGGGGCTGGAAACACCATATATTTT
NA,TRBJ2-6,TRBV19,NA,CATKRESSGANVLTF,TGTGCCACCAAGAGGGAGAGCTCTGGGGCCAACGTCCTGACTTTC
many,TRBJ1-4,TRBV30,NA,CAWSHGPQQANEKLFF,TGTGCCTGGAGTCACGGGCCCCAACAGGCTAATGAAAAACTGTTTTTT
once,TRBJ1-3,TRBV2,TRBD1,CASSGQGAISGNTIYF,TGTGCCAGCAGTGGACAGGGGGCTATCTCTGGAAACACCATATATTTT
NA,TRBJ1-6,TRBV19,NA,CASSIGQGSSPLHF,TGTGCCAGTAGTATCGGGCAGGGTAGTTCACCCCTCCACTTT
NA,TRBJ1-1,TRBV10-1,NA,CASSESPAMNTEAFF,TGCGCCAGCAGTGAGTCGCCAGCGATGAACACTGAAGCTTTCTTT
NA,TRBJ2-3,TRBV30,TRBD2,CAWRAGGGYVDTQYF,TGTGCCTGGAGGGCAGGCGGGGGGTACGTAGATACGCAGTATTTT
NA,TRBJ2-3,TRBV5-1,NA,CASSLGQYTDTQYF,TGCGCCAGCAGCTTGGGACAGTACACAGATACGCAGTATTTT
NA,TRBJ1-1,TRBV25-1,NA,CASSDPRGVWTEAFF,TGTGCCAGCAGTGATCCCCGGGGGGTTTGGACTGAAGCTTTCTTT
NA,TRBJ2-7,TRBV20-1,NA,CSASIQLGGEQYF,TGCAGTGCTAGTATACAGCTGGGCGGGGAGCAGTACTTC
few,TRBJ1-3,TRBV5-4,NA,CASSFGQEGNTIYF,TGTGCCAGCAGCTTTGGCCAGGAAGGAAACACCATATATTTT
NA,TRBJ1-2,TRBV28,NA,CASTRTDYGYTF,TGTGCCAGCACCCGGACAGATTATGGCTACACCTTC
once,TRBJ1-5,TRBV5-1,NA,CASSFSSNQPQHF,TGCGCCAGCAGCTTTTCCTCCAATCAGCCCCAGCATTTT
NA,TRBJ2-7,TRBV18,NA,CASSRSGDHYEQYF,TGTGCCAGCTCACGATCAGGGGATCACTACGAGCAGTACTTC
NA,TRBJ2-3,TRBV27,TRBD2,CASSWAGLAGGPDTQYF,TGTGCCAGCAGTTGGGCCGGACTAGCGGGGGGGCCGGATACGCAGTATTTT
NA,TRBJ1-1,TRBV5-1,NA,CASSTTVTNTEAFF,TGCGCCAGCAGCACGACAGTAACGAACACTGAAGCTTTCTTT
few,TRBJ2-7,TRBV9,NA,CASARDSYEQYF,TGTGCCAGCGCACGGGACTCCTACGAGCAGTACTTC
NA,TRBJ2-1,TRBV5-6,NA,CASSARNEQFF,TGTGCCAGCAGCGCTAGGAATGAGCAGTTCTTC
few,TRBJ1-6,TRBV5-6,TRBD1,CASSLGTGAYNSPLHF,TGTGCCAGCAGCTTGGGGACAGGGGCCTATAATTCACCCCTCCACTTT
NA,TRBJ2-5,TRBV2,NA,CASSEGRGGETQYF,TGTGCCAGCAGTGAAGGGCGGGGAGGAGAGACCCAGTACTTC
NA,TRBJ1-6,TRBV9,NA,CASSVGPTSSYNSPLHF,TGTGCCAGCAGCGTAGGCCCTACTAGCTCCTATAATTCACCCCTCCACTTT
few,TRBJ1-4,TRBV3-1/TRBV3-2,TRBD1,CASSRAGGREKLFF,TGTGCCAGCAGCCGTGCAGGGGGGAGAGAAAAACTGTTTTTT
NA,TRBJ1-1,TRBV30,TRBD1,CATRGQGYLGTEAFF,TGTGCCACACGCGGACAGGGGTATTTGGGGACTGAAGCTTTCTTT
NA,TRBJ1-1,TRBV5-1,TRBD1,CASSLTDPGGGTGAFF,TGCGCCAGCAGCTTGACCGATCCAGGGGGCGGAACCGGAGCTTTCTTT
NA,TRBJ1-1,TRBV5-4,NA,CASGLANTEAFF,TGTGCCAGCGGACTTGCGAACACTGAAGCTTTCTTT
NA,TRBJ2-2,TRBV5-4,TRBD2,CASSLELAPTGELFF,TGTGCCAGCAGCTTGGAACTAGCGCCCACCGGGGAGCTGTTTTTT
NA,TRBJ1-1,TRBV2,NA,CASTSPARGILGTEAFF,TGTGCCAGCACCAGCCCGGCCAGGGGAATTTTGGGGACTGAAGCTTTCTTT
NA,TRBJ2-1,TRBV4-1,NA,CASSQNPGLGPYNEQFF,TGCGCCAGCAGCCAAAACCCGGGTCTCGGTCCTTACAATGAGCAGTTCTTC
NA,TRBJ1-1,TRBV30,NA,CAWSGTGRTFF,TGTGCCTGGAGTGGAACAGGGCGAACTTTCTTT
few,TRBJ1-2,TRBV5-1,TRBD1,CASSLGQGSGYTF,TGCGCCAGCAGCTTGGGACAGGGTAGCGGCTACACCTTC
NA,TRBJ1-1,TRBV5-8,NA,CASIPPGDLNTEAFF,TGTGCCAGCATCCCACCGGGGGACCTGAACACTGAAGCTTTCTTT
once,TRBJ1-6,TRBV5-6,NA,CASSLGTSNSPLHF,TGTGCCAGCAGCTTGGGGACTTCGAATTCACCCCTCCACTTT
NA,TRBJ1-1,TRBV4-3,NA,CASSQGSGVGGTEAFF,TGCGCCAGCAGCCAAGGAAGCGGAGTAGGCGGTACTGAAGCTTTCTTT
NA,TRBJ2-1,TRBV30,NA,CAWKGGVTTNEQFF,TGTGCCTGGAAAGGGGGGGTCACCACGAATGAGCAGTTCTTC
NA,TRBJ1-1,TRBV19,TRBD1,CASSPRGLENTEAFF,TGTGCCAGTAGTCCCAGGGGGCTCGAGAACACTGAAGCTTTCTTT
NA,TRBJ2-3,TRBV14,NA,CASSQLGGGATDTQYF,TGTGCCAGCAGCCAATTAGGAGGGGGGGCCACAGATACGCAGTATTTT
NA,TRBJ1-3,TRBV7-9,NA,CASSLDWRNPGNTIYF,TGTGCCAGCAGCTTAGATTGGCGGAACCCTGGAAACACCATATATTTT
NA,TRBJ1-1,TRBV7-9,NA,CASSPAAGPNTEAFF,TGTGCCAGCAGCCCAGCCGCGGGTCCGAACACTGAAGCTTTCTTT
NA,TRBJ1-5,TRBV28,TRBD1,CASSPTRRHGQGSGQPQHF,TGTGCCAGCAGCCCAACACGGCGACACGGACAGGGGTCGGGTCAGCCCCAGCATTTT
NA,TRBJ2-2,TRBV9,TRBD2,CASSLHTRLAPSGPGTGELFF,TGTGCCAGCAGCCTCCATACGAGACTAGCGCCCTCGGGGCCGGGCACCGGGGAGCTGTTTTTT
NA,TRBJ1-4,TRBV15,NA,CATSRDRGSRILKLFF,TGTGCCACCAGCAGAGATCGGGGGAGCCGGATTCTAAAACTGTTTTTT
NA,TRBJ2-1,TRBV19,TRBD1,CASSTDRGQFF,TGTGCCAGTAGTACCGACAGGGGTCAGTTCTTC
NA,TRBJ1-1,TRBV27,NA,CASSFGLGQMNTEAFF,TGTGCCAGCAGTTTTGGTCTAGGACAGATGAACACTGAAGCTTTCTTT
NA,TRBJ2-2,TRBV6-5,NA,CASKTTNTGELFF,TGTGCCAGCAAGACAACTAACACCGGGGAGCTGTTTTTT
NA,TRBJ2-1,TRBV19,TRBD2,CASSPDDGGVGVYNEQFF,TGTGCCAGTAGTCCAGACGACGGGGGGGTTGGAGTCTACAATGAGCAGTTCTTC
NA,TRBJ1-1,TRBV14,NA,CASSQGFGEAAFF,TGTGCCAGCAGCCAAGGGTTTGGGGAGGCTGCTTTCTTT
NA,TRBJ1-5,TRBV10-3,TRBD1,CAISGTGNQPQHF,TGTGCCATCAGTGGGACAGGGAATCAGCCCCAGCATTTT
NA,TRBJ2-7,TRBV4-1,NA,CASSQATLSEQYF,TGCGCCAGCAGCCAAGCTACCTTGAGCGAGCAGTACTTC